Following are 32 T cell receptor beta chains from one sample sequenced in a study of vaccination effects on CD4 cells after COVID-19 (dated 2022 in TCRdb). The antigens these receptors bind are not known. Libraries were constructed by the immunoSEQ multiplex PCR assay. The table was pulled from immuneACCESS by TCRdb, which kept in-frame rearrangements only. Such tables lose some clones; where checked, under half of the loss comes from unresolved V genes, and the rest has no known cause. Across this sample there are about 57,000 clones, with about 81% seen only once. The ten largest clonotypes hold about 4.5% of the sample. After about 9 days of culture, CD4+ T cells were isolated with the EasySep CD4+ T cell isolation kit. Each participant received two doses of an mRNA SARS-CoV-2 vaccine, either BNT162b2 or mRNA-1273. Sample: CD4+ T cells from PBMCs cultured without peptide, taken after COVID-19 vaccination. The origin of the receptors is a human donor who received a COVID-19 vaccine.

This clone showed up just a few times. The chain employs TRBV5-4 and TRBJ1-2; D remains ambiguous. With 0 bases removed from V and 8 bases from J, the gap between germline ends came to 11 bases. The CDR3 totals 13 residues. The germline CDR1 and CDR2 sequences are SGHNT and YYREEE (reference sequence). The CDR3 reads CASSLARLEGYTF. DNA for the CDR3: TGTGCCAGCAGCTTGGCGAGGCTGGAGGGCTACACCTTC.

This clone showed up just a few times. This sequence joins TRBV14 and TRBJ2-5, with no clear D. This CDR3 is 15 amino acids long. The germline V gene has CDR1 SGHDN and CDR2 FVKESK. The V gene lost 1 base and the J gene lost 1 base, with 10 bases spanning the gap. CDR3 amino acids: CASSQVPGLQETQYF. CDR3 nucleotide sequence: TGTGCCAGCAGCCAAGTCCCGGGCCTCCAAGAGACCCAGTACTTC.

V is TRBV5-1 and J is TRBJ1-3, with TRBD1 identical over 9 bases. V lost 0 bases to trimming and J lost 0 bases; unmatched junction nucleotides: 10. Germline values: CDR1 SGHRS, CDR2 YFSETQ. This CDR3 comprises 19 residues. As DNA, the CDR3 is TGCGCCAGCAGCTTGGAGGGGACAGGGTTAAAGTTCTCTGGAAACACCATATATTTT. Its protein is CASSLEGTGLKFSGNTIYF.

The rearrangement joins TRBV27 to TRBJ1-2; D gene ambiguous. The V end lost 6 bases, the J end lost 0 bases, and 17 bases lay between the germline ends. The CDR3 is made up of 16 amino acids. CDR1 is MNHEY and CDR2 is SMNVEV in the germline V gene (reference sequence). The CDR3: CASRTFLGGSNYGYTF. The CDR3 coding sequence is TGTGCCAGCAGAACCTTTCTAGGAGGTTCTAACTATGGCTACACCTTC.

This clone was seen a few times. The CDR3 bases are TGTGCCAGTAGTATAGACAGGGTTGGCCAGCCCCAGCATTTT. Translating it yields CASSIDRVGQPQHF. V gene TRBV19 combines with J gene TRBJ1-5; D possibly corresponds to TRBD1 (5 bases). The ends were cut back, 0 bases at V and 7 bases at J, with 10 bases in the middle. Per the germline V gene, CDR1 is LNHDA and CDR2 is SQIVND (reference sequence). The CDR3 spans 14 residues.

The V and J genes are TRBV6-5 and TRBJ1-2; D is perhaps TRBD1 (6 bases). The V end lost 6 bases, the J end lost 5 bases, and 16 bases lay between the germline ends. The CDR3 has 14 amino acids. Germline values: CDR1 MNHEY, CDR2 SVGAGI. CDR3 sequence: CASRRLQGGYGYTF. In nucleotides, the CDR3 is TGTGCCAGCAGACGCCTACAGGGAGGGTATGGCTACACCTTC.

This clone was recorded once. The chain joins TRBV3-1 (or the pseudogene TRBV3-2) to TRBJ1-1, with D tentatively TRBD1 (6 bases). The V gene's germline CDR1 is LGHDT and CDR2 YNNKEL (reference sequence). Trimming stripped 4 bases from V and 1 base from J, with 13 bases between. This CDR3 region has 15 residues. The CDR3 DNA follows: TGTGCCAGCAGCCCCTCCGACAGGCCGAACACTGAAGCTTTCTTT. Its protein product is CASSPSDRPNTEAFF.

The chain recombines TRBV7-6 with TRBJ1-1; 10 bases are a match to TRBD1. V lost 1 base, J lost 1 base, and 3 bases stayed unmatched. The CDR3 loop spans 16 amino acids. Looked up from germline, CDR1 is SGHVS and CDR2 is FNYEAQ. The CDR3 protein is CASSLGDRGWNTEAFF. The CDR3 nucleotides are TGTGCCAGCAGCTTAGGGGACAGGGGATGGAACACTGAAGCTTTCTTT. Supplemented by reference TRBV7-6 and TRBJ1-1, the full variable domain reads GAGVSQSPRYKVTKRGQDVALRCDPISGHVSLYWYRQALGQGPEFLTYFNYEAQQDKSGLPNDRFSAERPEGSISTLTIQRTEQRDSAMYRCASSLGDRGWNTEAFFGQGTRLTVV.

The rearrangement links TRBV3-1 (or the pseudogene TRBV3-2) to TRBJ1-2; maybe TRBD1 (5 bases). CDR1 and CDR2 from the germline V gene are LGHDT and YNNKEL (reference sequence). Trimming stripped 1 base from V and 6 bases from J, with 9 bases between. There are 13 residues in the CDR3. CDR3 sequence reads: CASSQGLGDGYTF. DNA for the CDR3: TGTGCCAGCAGCCAAGGGTTAGGGGATGGCTACACCTTC.

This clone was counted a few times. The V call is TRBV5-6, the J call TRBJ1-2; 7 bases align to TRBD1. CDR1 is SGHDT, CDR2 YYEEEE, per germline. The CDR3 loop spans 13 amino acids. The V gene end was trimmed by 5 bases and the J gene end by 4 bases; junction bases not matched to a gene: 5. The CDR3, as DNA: TGTGCCAGCAGTTTCCGGGACAGCTATGGCTACACCTTC. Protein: CASSFRDSYGYTF.

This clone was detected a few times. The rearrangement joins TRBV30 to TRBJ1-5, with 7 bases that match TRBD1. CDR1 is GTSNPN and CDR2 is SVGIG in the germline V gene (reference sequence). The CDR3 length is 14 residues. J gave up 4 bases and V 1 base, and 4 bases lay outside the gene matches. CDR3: CAWSAGGTNQPQHF. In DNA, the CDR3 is TGTGCCTGGAGTGCAGGGGGGACTAATCAGCCCCAGCATTTT.

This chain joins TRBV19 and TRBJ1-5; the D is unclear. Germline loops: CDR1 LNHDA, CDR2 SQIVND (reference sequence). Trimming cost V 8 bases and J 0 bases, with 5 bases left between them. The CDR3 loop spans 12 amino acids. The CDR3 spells CASAYSNQPQHF. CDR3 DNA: TGTGCCAGTGCTTATAGCAATCAGCCCCAGCATTTT.

The CDR3 loop is CASSQDRRGSNQPQHF. CDR3 coding DNA: TGCGCCAGCAGCCAAGATAGAAGGGGTAGCAATCAGCCCCAGCATTTT. The chain is built from TRBV4-3 and TRBJ1-5; TRBD1 might be the D (5 bases). V was cut by 0 bases and J by 0 bases, with 9 bases left in between. CDR3 length equals 16 residues. CDR1 and CDR2 (germline): LGHNA, YSLEER.

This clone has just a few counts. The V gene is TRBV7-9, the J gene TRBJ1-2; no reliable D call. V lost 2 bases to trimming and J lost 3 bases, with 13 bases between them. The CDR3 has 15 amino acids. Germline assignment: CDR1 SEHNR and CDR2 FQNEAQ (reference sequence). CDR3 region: CASSLRNTDDYGYTF. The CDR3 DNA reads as TGTGCCAGCAGCTTAAGGAACACGGACGACTATGGCTACACCTTC.

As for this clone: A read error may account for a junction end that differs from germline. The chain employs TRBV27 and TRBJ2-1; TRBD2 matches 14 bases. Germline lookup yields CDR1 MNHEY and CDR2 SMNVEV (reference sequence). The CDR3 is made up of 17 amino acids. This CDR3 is CASSFWAGTSGSGGEIF. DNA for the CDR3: TGTGCCAGCAGTTTCTGGGCCGGGACTAGCGGGAGCGGAGGTGAGATCTTC.

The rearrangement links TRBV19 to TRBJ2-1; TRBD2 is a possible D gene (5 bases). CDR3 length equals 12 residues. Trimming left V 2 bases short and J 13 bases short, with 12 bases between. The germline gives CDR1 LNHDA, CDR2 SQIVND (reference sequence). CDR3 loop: CASSIKPGIQFF. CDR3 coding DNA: TGTGCCAGTAGTATAAAGCCGGGAATTCAGTTCTTC.

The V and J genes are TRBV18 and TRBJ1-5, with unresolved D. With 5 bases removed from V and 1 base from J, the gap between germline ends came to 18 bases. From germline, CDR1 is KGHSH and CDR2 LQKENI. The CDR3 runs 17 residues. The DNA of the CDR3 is TGTGCCAGCTCATCCCAGATAGGTCGGTCAAGCAATCAGCCCCAGCATTTT. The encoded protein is CASSSQIGRSSNQPQHF.

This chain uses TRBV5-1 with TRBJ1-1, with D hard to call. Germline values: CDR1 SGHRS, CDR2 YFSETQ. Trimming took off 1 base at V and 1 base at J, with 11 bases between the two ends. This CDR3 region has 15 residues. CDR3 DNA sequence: TGCGCCAGCAGCTTGATCGAGACGGCGAACACTGAAGCTTTCTTT. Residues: CASSLIETANTEAFF.

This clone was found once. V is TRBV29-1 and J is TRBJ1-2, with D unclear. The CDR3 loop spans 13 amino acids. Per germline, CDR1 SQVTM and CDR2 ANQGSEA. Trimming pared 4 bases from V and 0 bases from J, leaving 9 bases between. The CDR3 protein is CSVGAGSNYGYTF. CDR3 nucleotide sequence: TGCAGCGTTGGGGCAGGCTCTAACTATGGCTACACCTTC.

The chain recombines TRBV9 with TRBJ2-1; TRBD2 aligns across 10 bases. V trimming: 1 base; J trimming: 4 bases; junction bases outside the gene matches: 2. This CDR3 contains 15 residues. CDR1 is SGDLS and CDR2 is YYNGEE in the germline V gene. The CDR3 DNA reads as TGTGCCAGCAGCGTATTAGCGGGGGGTTACAATGAGCAGTTCTTC. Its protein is CASSVLAGGYNEQFF.

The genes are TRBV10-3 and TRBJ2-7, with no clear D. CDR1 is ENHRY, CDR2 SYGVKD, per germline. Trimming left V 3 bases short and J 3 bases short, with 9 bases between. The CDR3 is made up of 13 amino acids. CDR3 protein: CAISDPGFYEQYF. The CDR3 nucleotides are TGTGCCATCAGTGACCCCGGTTTCTACGAGCAGTACTTC.

The CDR3: CASSVTQGIGEKLFF. The CDR3 DNA reads as TGCGCCAGCAGCGTAACACAGGGAATAGGAGAAAAACTGTTTTTT. The rearrangement joins TRBV5-1 to TRBJ1-4, with D perhaps matching TRBD1 (6 bases). Between the trimmed V and J ends, which lost 4 bases and 8 bases, there was a span of 18 bases. CDR3 size: 15 residues. The germline V gene encodes CDR1 SGHRS and CDR2 YFSETQ. Full variable domain (remainder filled in from reference TRBV5-1 and TRBJ1-4): KAGVTQTPRYLIKTRGQQVTLSCSPISGHRSVSWYQQTPGQGLQFLFEYFSETQRNKGNFPGRFSGRQFSNSRSEMNVSTLELGDSALYLCASSVTQGIGEKLFFGSGTQLSVL.

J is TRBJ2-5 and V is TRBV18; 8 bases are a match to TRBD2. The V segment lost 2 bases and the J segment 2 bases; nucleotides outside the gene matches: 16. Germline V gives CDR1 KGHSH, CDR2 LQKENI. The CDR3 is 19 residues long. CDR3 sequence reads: CASSPLSWSRGATQETQYF. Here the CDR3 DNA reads TGTGCCAGCTCACCATTATCATGGTCGCGGGGGGCCACGCAAGAGACCCAGTACTTC.

The DNA for the CDR3 is TGTGCCAGCAGCTTCGGGACAGGATACTATGGCTACACCTTC. It yields the protein CASSFGTGYYGYTF. The chain joins TRBV11-2 to TRBJ1-2; 8 positions agree with TRBD1. The CDR3 is made up of 14 amino acids. With V trimmed by 3 bases and J by 3 bases, 3 bases remained unmatched. Germline lookup yields CDR1 SGHAT and CDR2 FQNNGV.

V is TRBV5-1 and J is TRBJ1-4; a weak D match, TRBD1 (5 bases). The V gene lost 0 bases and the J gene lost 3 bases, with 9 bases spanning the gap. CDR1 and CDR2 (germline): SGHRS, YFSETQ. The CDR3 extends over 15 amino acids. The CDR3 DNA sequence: TGCGCCAGCAGCTTGGAGGGGCGGCCTAATGAAAAACTGTTTTTT. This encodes CASSLEGRPNEKLFF.

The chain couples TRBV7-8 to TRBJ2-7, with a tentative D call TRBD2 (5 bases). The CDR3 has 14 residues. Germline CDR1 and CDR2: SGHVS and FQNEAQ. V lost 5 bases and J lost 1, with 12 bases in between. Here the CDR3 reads CASSARGPSYEQYF. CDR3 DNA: TGTGCCAGCAGCGCCCGAGGGCCTTCCTACGAGCAGTACTTC. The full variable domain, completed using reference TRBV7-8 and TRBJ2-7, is GAGVSQSPRYKVAKRGQDVALRCDPISGHVSLFWYQQALGQGPEFLTYFQNEAQLDKSGLPSDRFFAERPEGSVSTLKIQRTQQEDSAVYLCASSARGPSYEQYFGPGTRLTVT.

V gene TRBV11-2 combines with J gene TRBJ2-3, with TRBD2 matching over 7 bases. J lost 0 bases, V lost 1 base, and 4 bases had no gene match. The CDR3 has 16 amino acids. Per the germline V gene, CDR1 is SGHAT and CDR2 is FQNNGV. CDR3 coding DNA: TGTGCCAGCAGCTTAGGGCTAGCGGCTAGCACAGATACGCAGTATTTT. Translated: CASSLGLAASTDTQYF.

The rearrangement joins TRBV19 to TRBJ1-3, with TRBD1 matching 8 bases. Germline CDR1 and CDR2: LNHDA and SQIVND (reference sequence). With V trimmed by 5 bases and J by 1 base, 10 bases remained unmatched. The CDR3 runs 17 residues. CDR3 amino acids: CASSLSTGGLSGNTIYF. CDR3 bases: TGTGCCAGTAGTTTATCCACAGGGGGATTATCTGGAAACACCATATATTTT. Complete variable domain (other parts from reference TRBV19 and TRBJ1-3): DGGITQSPKYLFRKEGQNVTLSCEQNLNHDAMYWYRQDPGQGLRLIYYSQIVNDFQKGDIAEGYSVSREKKESFPLTVTSAQKNPTAFYLCASSLSTGGLSGNTIYFGEGSWLTVV.

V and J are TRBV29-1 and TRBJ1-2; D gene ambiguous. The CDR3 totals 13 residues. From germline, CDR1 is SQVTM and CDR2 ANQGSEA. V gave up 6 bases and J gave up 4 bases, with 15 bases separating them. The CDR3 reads CSVGQRLSYGYTF. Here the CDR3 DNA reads TGCAGCGTAGGGCAGCGACTTAGCTATGGCTACACCTTC.

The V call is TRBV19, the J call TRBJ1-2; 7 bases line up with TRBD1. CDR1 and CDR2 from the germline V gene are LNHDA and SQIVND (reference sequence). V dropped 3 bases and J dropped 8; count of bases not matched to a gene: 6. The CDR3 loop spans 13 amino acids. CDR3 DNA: TGTGCCAGTAGTATGACAGGGCGCCACGGCTACACCTTC. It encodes CASSMTGRHGYTF.

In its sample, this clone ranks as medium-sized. The CDR3 loop is CASSFGLAGGELFF. The DNA of the CDR3 is TGTGCCAGCAGCTTTGGACTAGCGGGCGGGGAGCTGTTTTTT. This chain joins TRBV7-9 and TRBJ2-2, with 11 positions matching TRBD2. The CDR3 length is 14 residues. Germline values: CDR1 SEHNR, CDR2 FQNEAQ (reference sequence). V shed 3 bases and J 7 bases; nucleotides not matched to a gene: 1.

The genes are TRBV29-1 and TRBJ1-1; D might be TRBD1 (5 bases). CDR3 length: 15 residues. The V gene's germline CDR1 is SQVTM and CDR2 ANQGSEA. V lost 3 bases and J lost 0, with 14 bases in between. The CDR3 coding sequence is TGCAGCGTTGATTCGGGACCCAAGGTGAACACTGAAGCTTTCTTT. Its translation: CSVDSGPKVNTEAFF.